The rows below give T cell receptor beta chains drawn from one sample of a study of spatial heterogeneity in lung cancer. TCRdb reanalysed the 5' RACE reads using MiXCR and keeps one entry per CDR3 protein. Of tens of thousands of distinct CDR3 sequences detected, around 12% appear once; the ten largest clones hold 35% to 45%. The source was PBMCs, collected at surgery. Receptors originate from a male donor with early-stage non-small cell lung cancer. Each CDR3 is given with its conserved first and last residue. The order of the fields is V gene, J gene, CDR3 protein.

TRBV14	TRBJ1-2	CASSQFPTEDYGYTF
TRBV7-2	TRBJ1-1	CASSLSGRGRHTEAFF
TRBV9	TRBJ2-6	CASSIQGAGANVLTF
TRBV28	TRBJ2-5	CASSSSSETQYF
TRBV27	TRBJ2-3	CASSPRAKGGTDTQYF
TRBV23-1	TRBJ2-5	CASSQSVQTGPWETQYF
TRBV12-3/TRBV12-4	TRBJ1-5	CASRSDSPQPQHF
TRBV12-3/TRBV12-4	TRBJ1-1	CASSSGSGTEAFF
TRBV7-3	TRBJ2-1	CASARGATNNEQFF
TRBV3-1	TRBJ2-5	CASSPTRTPGETQYF
TRBV28	TRBJ2-7	CASGLGQYYEQYF
TRBV7-2	TRBJ2-7	CASSLTGTGTYEQYF
TRBV24-1	TRBJ1-4	CATSDTNEKLFF
TRBV5-1	TRBJ2-3	CASSFGSGVLSSTDTQYF
TRBV4-2	TRBJ2-1	CASSQDRRGSPPYNEQFF
TRBV29-1	TRBJ2-1	CSPSKDEQFF
TRBV6-2/TRBV6-3	TRBJ2-1	CASIPLAGWDEQFF
TRBV5-1	TRBJ1-5	CASSPVIGGPQHF
TRBV5-6	TRBJ2-7	CASSHRTSGRAIYEQYF